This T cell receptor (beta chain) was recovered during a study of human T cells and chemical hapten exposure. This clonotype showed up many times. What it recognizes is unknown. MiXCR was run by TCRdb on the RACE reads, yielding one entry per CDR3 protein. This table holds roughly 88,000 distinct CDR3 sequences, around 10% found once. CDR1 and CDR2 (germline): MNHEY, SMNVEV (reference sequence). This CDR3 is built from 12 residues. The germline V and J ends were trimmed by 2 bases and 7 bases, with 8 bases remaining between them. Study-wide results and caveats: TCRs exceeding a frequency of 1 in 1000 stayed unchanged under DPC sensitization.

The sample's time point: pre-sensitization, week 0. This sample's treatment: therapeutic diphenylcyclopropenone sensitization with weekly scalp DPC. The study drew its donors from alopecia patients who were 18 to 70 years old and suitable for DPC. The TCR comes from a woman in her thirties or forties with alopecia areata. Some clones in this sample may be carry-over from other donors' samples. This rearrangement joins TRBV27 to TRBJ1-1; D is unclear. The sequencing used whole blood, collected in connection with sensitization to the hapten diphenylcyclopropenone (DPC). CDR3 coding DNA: TGTGCCAGCAGTTTACGTAAAGGTGAAGCTTTCTTT. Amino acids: CASSLRKGEAFF.